Each of the 9 T cell receptor beta chains below was sequenced from the same sample in a study of patients and donors after allogeneic stem cell transplantation. A single record per CDR3 protein comes from TCRdb applying MiXCR to the RT-PCR reads. The table records about 110,000 distinct CDR3 sequences, 35% of them present only once. The sequencing input was blood, either unsorted or a sorted T cell fraction (not recorded which). The receptors originated from a human donor who was either an allogeneic HSCT recipient or a stem cell or donor lymphocyte infusion donor (not recorded which). It is not recorded whose cells these are; they may come from a transplant donor.

This rearrangement joins TRBV4-3 to TRBJ1-2, with D possibly matching TRBD1 (5 bases). This CDR3 spans 12 amino acids. Germline-derived CDR1 and CDR2 are LGHNA and YSLEER. With 0 bases removed from V and 6 bases from J, the gap between germline ends came to 5 bases. CDR3 protein: CASSQEGDGYTF. CDR3 nucleotide sequence: TGCGCCAGCAGCCAAGAGGGGGATGGCTACACCTTC.

This clonotype was detected ten times or more. The rearrangement joins TRBV20-1 to TRBJ2-2, with 8 bases lining up with TRBD2. The V segment lost 6 bases and the J segment 7 bases; nucleotides outside the gene matches: 7. The CDR3 is made up of 13 amino acids. Germline CDR1 reads DFQATT; CDR2 reads SNEGSKA (reference sequence). This chain's CDR3 is CSAGSGTGGELFF. CDR3 nucleotide sequence: TGCAGTGCGGGTAGCGGGACGGGCGGGGAGCTGTTTTTT.

This chain links TRBV5-1 with TRBJ1-6; 8 bases match TRBD1. The CDR3 consists of 16 residues. V was pared by 3 bases and J by 1 base, with 3 bases of the junction left unmatched. CDR1 and CDR2 from the germline V gene are SGHRS and YFSETQ. The CDR3 DNA sequence: TGCGCCAGCAGCTCCGACAGGGGTTCCTATAATTCACCCCTCCACTTT. Its protein is CASSSDRGSYNSPLHF. Complete variable domain (other parts from reference TRBV5-1 and TRBJ1-6): KAGVTQTPRYLIKTRGQQVTLSCSPISGHRSVSWYQQTPGQGLQFLFEYFSETQRNKGNFPGRFSGRQFSNSRSEMNVSTLELGDSALYLCASSSDRGSYNSPLHFGNGTRLTVT.

The chain uses TRBV18 and TRBJ1-5; D may be TRBD1 (5 bases). This CDR3 spans 13 amino acids. Looked up from germline, CDR1 is KGHSH and CDR2 is LQKENI. Trimming removed 1 base from V and 11 bases from J, with 12 bases in between. CDR3 DNA sequence: TGTGCCAGCTCACCACGTTGGGACGGGACCCAGCATTTT. Its translation: CASSPRWDGTQHF.

As for this clonotype: Germline is not matched at one junction end, which may reflect a read error. V is TRBV12-3 or TRBV12-4 and J is TRBJ2-4, with TRBD1 matching 10 bases. The CDR3 is 14 amino acids. The CDR3 region is CASRPPGQGYIQYF. In DNA, the CDR3 is TGTGCCAGCAGGCCCCCGGGACAGGGGTACATTCAGTATTTC.

The sample holds a few counts of this clonotype. This chain connects TRBV20-1 to TRBJ1-5; D gene unclear. CDR1 is DFQATT, CDR2 SNEGSKA, per germline (reference sequence). With 0 bases removed from V and 4 bases from J, the gap between germline ends came to 4 bases. The CDR3 covers 12 residues. This CDR3 is CSARDTNQPQHF. CDR3 DNA: TGCAGTGCTAGAGATACGAATCAGCCCCAGCATTTT.

The genes are TRBV5-6 and TRBJ1-5; 10 nucleotides match TRBD1. The V segment lost 6 bases and the J segment 1 base; nucleotides outside the gene matches: 13. This CDR3 is 18 amino acids long. CDR1 is SGHDT, CDR2 YYEEEE, per germline. CDR3 sequence: CASTPTGGEVRSNQPQHF. CDR3 nucleotide sequence: TGTGCCAGCACCCCGACAGGGGGCGAGGTTAGGAGCAATCAGCCCCAGCATTTT.

In this sample, this clonotype turned up a few times. V and J are TRBV10-3 and TRBJ2-3, with 9 bases lining up with TRBD2. This CDR3 is built from 14 residues. Trimming removed 7 bases from V and 2 bases from J; junction bases left unmatched: 4. From germline, CDR1 is ENHRY and CDR2 SYGVKD. The CDR3 nucleotides are TGTGCCATCAAGCGGGAGGCAAACACAGATACGCAGTATTTT. It translates to CAIKREANTDTQYF.

This clonotype was counted a few times. The chain joins TRBV12-3 or TRBV12-4 to TRBJ2-3, with a tentative D call TRBD1 (6 bases). The CDR3 length is 15 residues. V was clipped by 3 bases and J by 4 bases, with 14 bases between them. The CDR3 region is CASSFRTGMADTQYF. The CDR3 nucleotides are TGTGCCAGCAGTTTTAGAACAGGGATGGCAGATACGCAGTATTTT.